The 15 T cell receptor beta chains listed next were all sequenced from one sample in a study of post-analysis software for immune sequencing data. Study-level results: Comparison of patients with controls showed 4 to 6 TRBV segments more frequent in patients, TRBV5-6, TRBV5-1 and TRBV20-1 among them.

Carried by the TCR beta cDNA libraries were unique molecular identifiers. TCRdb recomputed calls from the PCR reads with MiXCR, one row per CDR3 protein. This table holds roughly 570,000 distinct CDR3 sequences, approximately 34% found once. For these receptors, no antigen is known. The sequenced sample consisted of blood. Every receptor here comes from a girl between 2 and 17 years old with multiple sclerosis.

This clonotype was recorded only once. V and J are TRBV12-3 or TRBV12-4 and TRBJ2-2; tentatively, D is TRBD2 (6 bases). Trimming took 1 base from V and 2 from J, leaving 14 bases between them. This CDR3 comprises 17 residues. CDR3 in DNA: TGTGCCAGCAGTTTAGAACTAGCACCGCACAACACCGGGGAGCTGTTTTTT. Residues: CASSLELAPHNTGELFF.

As DNA, the CDR3 is TGTGCCAGCAGCTTAGCGTTAGCGAACTCTGGAAACACCATATATTTT. Translating gives CASSLALANSGNTIYF. The chain carries TRBV7-2 and TRBJ1-3, with D hard to call. The V and J ends lost 0 bases and 0 bases respectively, with 9 bases between them. Germline values: CDR1 SGHTA, CDR2 FQGNSA. The CDR3 has 16 residues.

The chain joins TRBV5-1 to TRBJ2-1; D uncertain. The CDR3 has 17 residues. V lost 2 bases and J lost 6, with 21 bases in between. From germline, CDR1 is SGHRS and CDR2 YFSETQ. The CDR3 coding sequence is TGCGCCAGCAGCTTAACTTCCAGGCCCCCCGTTGTCAATGAGCAGTTCTTC. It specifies CASSLTSRPPVVNEQFF.

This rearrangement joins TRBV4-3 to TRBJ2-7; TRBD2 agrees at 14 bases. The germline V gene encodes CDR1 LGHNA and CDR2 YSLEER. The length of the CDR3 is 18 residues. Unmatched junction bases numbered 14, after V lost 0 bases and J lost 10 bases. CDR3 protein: CASSQEQGTSGGFVSQYF. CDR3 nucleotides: TGCGCCAGCAGCCAAGAGCAGGGGACTAGCGGGGGTTTTGTGTCCCAGTACTTC.

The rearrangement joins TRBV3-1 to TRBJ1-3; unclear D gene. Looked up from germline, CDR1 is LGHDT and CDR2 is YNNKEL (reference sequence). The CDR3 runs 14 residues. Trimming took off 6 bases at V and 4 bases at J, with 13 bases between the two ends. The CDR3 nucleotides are TGTGCCAGCAGACGACAAGCAGCCGGAAACACCATATATTTT. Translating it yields CASRRQAAGNTIYF.

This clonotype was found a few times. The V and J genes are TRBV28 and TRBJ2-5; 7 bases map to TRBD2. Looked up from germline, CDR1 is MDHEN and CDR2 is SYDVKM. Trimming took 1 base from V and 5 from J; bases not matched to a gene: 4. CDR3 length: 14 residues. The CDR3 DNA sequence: TGTGCCAGCAGTTTATTGTGGCGGGGGGAGACCCAGTACTTC. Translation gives CASSLLWRGETQYF.

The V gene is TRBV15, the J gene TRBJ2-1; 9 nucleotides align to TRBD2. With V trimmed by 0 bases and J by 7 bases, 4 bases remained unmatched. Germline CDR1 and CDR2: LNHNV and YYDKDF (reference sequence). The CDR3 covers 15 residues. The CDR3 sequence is CATSRERLAVNEQFF. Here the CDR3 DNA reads TGTGCCACCAGCAGAGAAAGACTAGCGGTTAATGAGCAGTTCTTC.

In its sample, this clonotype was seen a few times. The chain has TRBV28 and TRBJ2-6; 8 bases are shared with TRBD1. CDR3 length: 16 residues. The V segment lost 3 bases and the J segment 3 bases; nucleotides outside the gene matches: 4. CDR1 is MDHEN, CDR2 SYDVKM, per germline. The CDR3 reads CASSLDRVDGANVLTF. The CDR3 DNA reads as TGTGCCAGCAGTTTGGACAGGGTTGATGGGGCCAACGTCCTGACTTTC.

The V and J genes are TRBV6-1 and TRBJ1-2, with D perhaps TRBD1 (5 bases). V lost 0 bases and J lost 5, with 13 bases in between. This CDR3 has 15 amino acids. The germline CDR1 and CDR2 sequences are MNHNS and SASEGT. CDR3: CASSEALRVAYGYTF. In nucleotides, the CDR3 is TGTGCCAGCAGTGAAGCGCTCAGGGTAGCTTATGGCTACACCTTC.

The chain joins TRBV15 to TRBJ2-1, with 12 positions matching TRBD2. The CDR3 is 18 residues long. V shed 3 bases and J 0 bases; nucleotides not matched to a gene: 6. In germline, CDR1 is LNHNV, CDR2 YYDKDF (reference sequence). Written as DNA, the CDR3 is TGTGCCACCAGCAGCGGGACTAGCGGGTCGAGCTCCTACAATGAGCAGTTCTTC. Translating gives CATSSGTSGSSSYNEQFF.

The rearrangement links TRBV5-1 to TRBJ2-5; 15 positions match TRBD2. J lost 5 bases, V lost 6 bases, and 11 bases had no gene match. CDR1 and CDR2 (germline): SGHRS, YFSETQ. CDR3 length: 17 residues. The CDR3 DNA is TGCGCCAGCAACCGAAACCATGGGACTAGCGGGGGGGAGACCCAGTACTTC. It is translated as CASNRNHGTSGGETQYF. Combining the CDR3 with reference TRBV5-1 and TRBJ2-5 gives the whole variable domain KAGVTQTPRYLIKTRGQQVTLSCSPISGHRSVSWYQQTPGQGLQFLFEYFSETQRNKGNFPGRFSGRQFSNSRSEMNVSTLELGDSALYLCASNRNHGTSGGETQYFGPGTRLLVL.

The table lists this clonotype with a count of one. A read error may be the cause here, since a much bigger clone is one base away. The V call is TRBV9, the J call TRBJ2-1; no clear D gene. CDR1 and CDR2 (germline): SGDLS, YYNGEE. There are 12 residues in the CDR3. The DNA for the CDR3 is TGTGCCAACAGCCCCACCTACAATGAGCAGTTCTTC. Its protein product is CANSPTYNEQFF. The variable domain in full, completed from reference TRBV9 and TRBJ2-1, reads DSGVTQTPKHLITATGQRVTLRCSPRSGDLSVYWYQQSLDQGLQFLIQYYNGEERAKGNILERFSAQQFPDLHSELNLSSLELGDSALYFCANSPTYNEQFFGPGTRLTVL.

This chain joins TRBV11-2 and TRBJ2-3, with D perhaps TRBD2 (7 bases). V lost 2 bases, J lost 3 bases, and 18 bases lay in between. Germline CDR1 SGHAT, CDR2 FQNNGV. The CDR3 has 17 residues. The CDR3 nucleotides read TGTGCCAGCAGCTTAAGTGGGGGGGGGCTAACGACAGATACGCAGTATTTT. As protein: CASSLSGGGLTTDTQYF.

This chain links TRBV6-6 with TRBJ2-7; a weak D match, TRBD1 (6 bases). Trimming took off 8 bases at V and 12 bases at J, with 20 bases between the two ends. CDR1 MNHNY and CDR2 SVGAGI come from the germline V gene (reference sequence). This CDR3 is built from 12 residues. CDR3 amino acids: CASSSGTNHRYF. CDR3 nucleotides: TGTGCCAGCTCGTCCGGGACAAACCATCGGTACTTC.

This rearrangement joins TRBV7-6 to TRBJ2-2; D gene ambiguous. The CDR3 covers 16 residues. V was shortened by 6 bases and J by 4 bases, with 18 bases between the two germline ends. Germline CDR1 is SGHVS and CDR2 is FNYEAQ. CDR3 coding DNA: TGTGCCAGCAGTTCCAGCTCCCCTACTCTCACCGGGGAGCTGTTTTTT. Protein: CASSSSSPTLTGELFF.